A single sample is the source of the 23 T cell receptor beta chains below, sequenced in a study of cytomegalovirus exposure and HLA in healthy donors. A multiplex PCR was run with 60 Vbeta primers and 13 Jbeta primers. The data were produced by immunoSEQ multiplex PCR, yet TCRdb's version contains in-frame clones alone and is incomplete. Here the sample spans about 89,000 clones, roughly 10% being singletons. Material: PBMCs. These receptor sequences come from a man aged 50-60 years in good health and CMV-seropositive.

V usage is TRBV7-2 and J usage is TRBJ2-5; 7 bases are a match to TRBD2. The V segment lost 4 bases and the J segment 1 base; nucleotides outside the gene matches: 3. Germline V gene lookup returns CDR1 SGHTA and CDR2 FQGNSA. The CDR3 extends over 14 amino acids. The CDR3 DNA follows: TGTGCCAGCAGCTCGCTAGCGGTCCAAGAGACCCAGTACTTC. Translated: CASSSLAVQETQYF.

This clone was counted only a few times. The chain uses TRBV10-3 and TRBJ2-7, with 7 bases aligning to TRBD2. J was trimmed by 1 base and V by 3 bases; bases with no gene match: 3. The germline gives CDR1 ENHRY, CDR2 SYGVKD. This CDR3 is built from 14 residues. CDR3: CAISDSGRSYEQYF. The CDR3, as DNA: TGTGCCATCAGTGATTCCGGGAGGTCCTACGAGCAGTACTTC.

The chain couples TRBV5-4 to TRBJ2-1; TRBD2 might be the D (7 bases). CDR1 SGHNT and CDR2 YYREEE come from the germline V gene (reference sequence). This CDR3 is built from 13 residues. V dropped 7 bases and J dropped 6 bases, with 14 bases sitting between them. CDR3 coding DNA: TGTGCCAGCTACCAGGGGAGGGGCAATGAGCAGTTCTTC. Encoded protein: CASYQGRGNEQFF. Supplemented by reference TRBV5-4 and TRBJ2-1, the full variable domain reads ETGVTQSPTHLIKTRGQQVTLRCSSQSGHNTVSWYQQALGQGPQFIFQYYREEENGRGNFPPRFSGLQFPNYSSELNVNALELDDSALYLCASYQGRGNEQFFGPGTRLTVL.

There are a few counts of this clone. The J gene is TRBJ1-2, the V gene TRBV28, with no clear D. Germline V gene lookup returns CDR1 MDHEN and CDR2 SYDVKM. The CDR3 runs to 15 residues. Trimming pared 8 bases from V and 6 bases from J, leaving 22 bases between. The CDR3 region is CASGGAIRGPDGYTF. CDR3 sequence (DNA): TGTGCCAGCGGAGGAGCCATCCGAGGGCCCGATGGCTACACCTTC.

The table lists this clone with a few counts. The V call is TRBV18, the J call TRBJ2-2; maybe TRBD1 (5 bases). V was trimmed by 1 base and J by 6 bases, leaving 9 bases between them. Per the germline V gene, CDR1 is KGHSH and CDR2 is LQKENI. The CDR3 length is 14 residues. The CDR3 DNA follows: TGTGCCAGCTCACCACGACAGACGTCCGGGGAGCTGTTTTTT. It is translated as CASSPRQTSGELFF.

CDR3 nucleotide sequence: TGTGCCATCAGTGGGGGACTAGCGGGAGTCGGAGAGACCCAGTACTTC. Translating it yields CAISGGLAGVGETQYF. This rearrangement joins TRBV10-3 to TRBJ2-5; 14 positions agree with TRBD2. V shed 4 bases and J 4 bases; nucleotides not matched to a gene: 5. The CDR3 spans 16 residues. Germline assignment: CDR1 ENHRY and CDR2 SYGVKD.

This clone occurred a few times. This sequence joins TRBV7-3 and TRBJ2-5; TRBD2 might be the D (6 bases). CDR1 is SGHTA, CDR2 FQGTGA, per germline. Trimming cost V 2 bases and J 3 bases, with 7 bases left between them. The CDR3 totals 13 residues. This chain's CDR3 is CASSLGGKETQYF. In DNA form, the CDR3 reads TGTGCCAGCAGCTTAGGAGGGAAAGAGACCCAGTACTTC.

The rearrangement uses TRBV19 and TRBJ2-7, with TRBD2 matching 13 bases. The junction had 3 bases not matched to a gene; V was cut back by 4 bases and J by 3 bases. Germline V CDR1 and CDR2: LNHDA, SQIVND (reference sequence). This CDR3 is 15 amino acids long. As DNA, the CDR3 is TGTGCCAGTAGTACTTGGACTAGCGGGAGCTACGAGCAGTACTTC. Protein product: CASSTWTSGSYEQYF.

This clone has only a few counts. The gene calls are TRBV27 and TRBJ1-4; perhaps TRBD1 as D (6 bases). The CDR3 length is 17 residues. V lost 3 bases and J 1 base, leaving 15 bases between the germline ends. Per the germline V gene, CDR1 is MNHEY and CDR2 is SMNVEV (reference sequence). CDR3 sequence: CASSFGPSRGTNEKLFF. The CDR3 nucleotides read TGTGCCAGCAGTTTCGGGCCCTCCAGGGGAACTAATGAAAAACTGTTTTTT.

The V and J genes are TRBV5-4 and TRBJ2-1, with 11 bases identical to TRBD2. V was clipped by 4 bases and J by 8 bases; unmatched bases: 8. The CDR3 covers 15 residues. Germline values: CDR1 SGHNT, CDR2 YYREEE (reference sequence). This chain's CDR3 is CASSRRLAGNHEQFF. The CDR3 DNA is TGTGCCAGCAGCCGGAGACTAGCGGGAAACCATGAGCAGTTCTTC. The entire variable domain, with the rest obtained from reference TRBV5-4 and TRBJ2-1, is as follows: ETGVTQSPTHLIKTRGQQVTLRCSSQSGHNTVSWYQQALGQGPQFIFQYYREEENGRGNFPPRFSGLQFPNYSSELNVNALELDDSALYLCASSRRLAGNHEQFFGPGTRLTVL.

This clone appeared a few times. The CDR3 DNA is TGTGCCAGCAGCCCGGGTGTCGCGGGGCCCTACAATGAGCAGTTCTTC. Encoded protein: CASSPGVAGPYNEQFF. The chain joins TRBV7-3 to TRBJ2-1, with TRBD2 as a possible D gene (6 bases). The CDR3 consists of 16 residues. Germline values: CDR1 SGHTA, CDR2 FQGTGA. V lost 5 bases to trimming and J lost 2 bases, with 16 bases between them.

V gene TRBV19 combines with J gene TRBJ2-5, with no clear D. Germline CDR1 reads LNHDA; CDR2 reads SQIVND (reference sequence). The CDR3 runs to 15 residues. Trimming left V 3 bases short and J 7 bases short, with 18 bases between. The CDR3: CASSITPGQALTQYF. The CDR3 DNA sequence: TGTGCCAGTAGTATCACCCCCGGCCAGGCCTTGACCCAGTACTTC.

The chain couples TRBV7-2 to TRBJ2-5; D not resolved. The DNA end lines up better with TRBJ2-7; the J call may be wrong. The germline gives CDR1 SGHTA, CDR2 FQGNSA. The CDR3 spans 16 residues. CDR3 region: CASSLARHPSSYEQYF. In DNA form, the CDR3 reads TGTGCCAGCAGCTTAGCTCGACACCCGAGCTCCTACGAGCAGTACTTC.

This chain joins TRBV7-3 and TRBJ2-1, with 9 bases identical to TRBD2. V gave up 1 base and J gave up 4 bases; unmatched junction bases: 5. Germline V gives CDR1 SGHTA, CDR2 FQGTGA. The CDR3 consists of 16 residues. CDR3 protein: CASSLNGAGGYNEQFF. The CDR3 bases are TGTGCCAGCAGCTTAAACGGGGCGGGAGGGTACAATGAGCAGTTCTTC.

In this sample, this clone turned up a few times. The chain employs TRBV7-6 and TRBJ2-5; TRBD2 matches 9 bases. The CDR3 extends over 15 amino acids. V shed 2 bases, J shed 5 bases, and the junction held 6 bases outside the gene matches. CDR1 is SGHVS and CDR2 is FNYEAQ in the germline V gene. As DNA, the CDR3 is TGTGCCAGCAGCTTACGAGGCGGGAGGGGGGAGACCCAGTACTTC. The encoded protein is CASSLRGGRGETQYF.

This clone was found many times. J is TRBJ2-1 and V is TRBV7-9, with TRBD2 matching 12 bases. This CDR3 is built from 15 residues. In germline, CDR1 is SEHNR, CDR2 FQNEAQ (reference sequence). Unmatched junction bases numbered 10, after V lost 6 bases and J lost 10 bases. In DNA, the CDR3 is TGTGCCAGCAGGGATATGACTAGCGGGAGTGAGGAGCAGTTCTTC. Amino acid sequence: CASRDMTSGSEEQFF.

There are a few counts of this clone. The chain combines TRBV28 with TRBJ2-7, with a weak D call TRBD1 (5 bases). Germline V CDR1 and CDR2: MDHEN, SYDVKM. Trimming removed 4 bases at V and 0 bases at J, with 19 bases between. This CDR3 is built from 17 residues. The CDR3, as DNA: TGTGCCAGCAGTTCCCCAGGTCTGGGGCGGCTCTCCTACGAGCAGTACTTC. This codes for CASSSPGLGRLSYEQYF. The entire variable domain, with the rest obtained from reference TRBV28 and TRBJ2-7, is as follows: DVKVTQSSRYLVKRTGEKVFLECVQDMDHENMFWYRQDPGLGLRLIYFSYDVKMKEKGDIPEGYSVSREKKERFSLILESASTNQTSMYLCASSSPGLGRLSYEQYFGPGTRLTVT.

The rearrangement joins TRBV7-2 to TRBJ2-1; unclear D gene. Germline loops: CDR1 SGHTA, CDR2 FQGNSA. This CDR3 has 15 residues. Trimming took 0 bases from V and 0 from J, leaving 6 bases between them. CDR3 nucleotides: TGTGCCAGCAGCTTAGCTTCCTCCTCCTACAATGAGCAGTTCTTC. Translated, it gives CASSLASSSYNEQFF.

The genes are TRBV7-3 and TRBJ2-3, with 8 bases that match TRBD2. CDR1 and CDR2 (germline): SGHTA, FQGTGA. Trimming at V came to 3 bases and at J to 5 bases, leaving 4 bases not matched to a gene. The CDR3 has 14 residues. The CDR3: CASSFTRGEDTQYF. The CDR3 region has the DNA TGTGCCAGCAGCTTTACGCGGGGGGAAGATACGCAGTATTTT.

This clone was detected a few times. This CDR3 reads CASSSGGWEQFF. DNA for the CDR3: TGTGCCAGCAGCTCGGGGGGGTGGGAGCAGTTCTTC. The chain employs TRBV11-2 and TRBJ2-1; 8 bases match TRBD2. The J segment lost 10 bases and the V segment lost 4 bases, leaving 3 bases of the junction unmatched. The CDR3 spans 12 residues. Germline CDR1 and CDR2: SGHAT and FQNNGV.

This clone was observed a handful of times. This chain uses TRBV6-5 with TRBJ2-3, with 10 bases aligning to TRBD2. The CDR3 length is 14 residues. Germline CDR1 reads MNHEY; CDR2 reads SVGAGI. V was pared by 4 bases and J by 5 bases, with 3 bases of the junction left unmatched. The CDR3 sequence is CASSSSGRGDTQYF. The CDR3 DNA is TGTGCCAGCAGTTCTAGCGGGAGAGGAGATACGCAGTATTTT.

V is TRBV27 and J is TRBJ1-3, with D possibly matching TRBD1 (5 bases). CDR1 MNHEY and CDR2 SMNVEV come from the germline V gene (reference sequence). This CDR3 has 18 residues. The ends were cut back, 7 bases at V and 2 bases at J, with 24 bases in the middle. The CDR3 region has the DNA TGTGCCAGCACGGGGGGACTTAGGGGTAGTACCGCTGGAAACACCATATATTTT. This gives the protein CASTGGLRGSTAGNTIYF.

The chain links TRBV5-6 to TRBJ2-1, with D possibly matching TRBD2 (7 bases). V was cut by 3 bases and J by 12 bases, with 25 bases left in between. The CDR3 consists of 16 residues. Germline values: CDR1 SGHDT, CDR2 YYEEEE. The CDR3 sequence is CASSSPPEGRRGGQFF. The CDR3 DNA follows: TGTGCCAGCAGCTCCCCTCCCGAGGGCCGGAGGGGGGGGCAGTTCTTC.